The 17 T cell receptor beta chains presented below share a single source sample, sequenced in a study of blood T cell repertoires in COVID-19. TCRdb's table, derived via immunoSEQ multiplex PCR, lists solely in-frame clones and lacks some. This sample has 240,000 or so clones, with 70% to 75% found just once. The sample was peripheral blood. The receptors here all came from a woman of 80 years or more with acute or convalescent COVID-19.

This chain joins TRBV2 and TRBJ1-1; D call uncertain. Germline lookup yields CDR1 SNHLY and CDR2 FYNNEI. The CDR3 totals 13 residues. Trimming stripped 4 bases from V and 1 base from J, with 7 bases between. CDR3 sequence (DNA): TGTGCCAGCAGTGTGGGAGAGAACACTGAAGCTTTCTTT. This translates into CASSVGENTEAFF. The full variable domain, in which reference TRBV2 and TRBJ1-1 provide the parts outside the CDR3, is EPEVTQTPSHQVTQMGQEVILRCVPISNHLYFYWYRQILGQKVEFLVSFYNNEISEKSEIFDDQFSVERPDGSNFTLKIRSTKLEDSAMYFCASSVGENTEAFFGQGTRLTVV.

The chain has TRBV29-1 and TRBJ1-1; 9 bases map to TRBD1. This CDR3 is built from 14 residues. The germline V gene has CDR1 SQVTM and CDR2 ANQGSEA. V trimming: 5 bases; J trimming: 3 bases; junction bases outside the gene matches: 7. Here the CDR3 reads CSVRQGGWDTEAFF. CDR3 nucleotide sequence: TGCAGCGTTCGACAGGGGGGGTGGGACACTGAAGCTTTCTTT.

This sequence joins TRBV4-1 and TRBJ2-1; tentative D call: TRBD2 (5 bases). Germline V lookup: CDR1 MGHRA, CDR2 YSYEKL. The CDR3 spans 16 residues. With 1 base removed from V and 1 base from J, the gap between germline ends came to 11 bases. Here the CDR3 reads CASSQATGLSYNEQFF. CDR3 DNA sequence: TGCGCCAGCAGCCAAGCGACGGGATTATCCTACAATGAGCAGTTCTTC.

The chain uses TRBV29-1 and TRBJ2-5; D possibly corresponds to TRBD2 (5 bases). The germline gives CDR1 SQVTM, CDR2 ANQGSEA. This CDR3 is 13 amino acids long. V was clipped by 3 bases and J by 1 base, with 9 bases between them. The CDR3 reads CSVDRGFQETQYF. CDR3 sequence (DNA): TGCAGCGTTGATCGAGGGTTCCAAGAGACCCAGTACTTC.

The chain links TRBV6-2 or TRBV6-3 to TRBJ2-7; perhaps TRBD2 as D (6 bases). The germline V and J ends were trimmed by 4 bases and 2 bases, with 12 bases remaining between them. The CDR3 contains 14 residues. Germline loops: CDR1 MNHEY, CDR2 SVGEGT. In nucleotides, the CDR3 is TGTGCCAGCAGTTCACCTCGACTAGCCTACGAGCAGTACTTC. Protein product: CASSSPRLAYEQYF.

The chain joins TRBV5-1 to TRBJ1-1; D gene ambiguous. Trimming cost V 4 bases and J 4 bases, with 14 bases left between them. Germline-derived CDR1 and CDR2 are SGHRS and YFSETQ. This CDR3 has 14 amino acids. In DNA form, the CDR3 reads TGCGCCAGCAGCCCATTAGAGGGTAGCACTGAAGCTTTCTTT. Residues: CASSPLEGSTEAFF.

This clone was seen a handful of times. The chain carries TRBV6-2 or TRBV6-3 and TRBJ2-7; D might be TRBD2 (5 bases). In germline, CDR1 is MNHEY, CDR2 SVGEGT. V was cut by 6 bases and J by 3 bases, with 9 bases left in between. The CDR3 sequence is 12 residues long. The CDR3, as DNA: TGTGCCAGCAGCGCACTAGACTACGAGCAGTACTTC. The encoded protein is CASSALDYEQYF.

The chain carries TRBV21-1 and TRBJ2-4; the D segment call TRBD2 is taken from the table without a DNA check. TRBV21-1 is noted as a pseudogene. CDR3 length equals 15 residues. CDR3 DNA: TGTGCCAGCAGCAAAGACGGAGGGGCCGCTAACATTCAGTACTTC. Protein sequence: CASSKDGGAANIQYF.

This clone was observed a handful of times. The gene calls are TRBV19 and TRBJ1-2; 10 bases align to TRBD1. The V gene's germline CDR1 is LNHDA and CDR2 SQIVND (reference sequence). After removal of 4 bases from V and 5 bases from J, the junction contained 7 bases not matched to a gene. This CDR3 comprises 15 residues. The CDR3 DNA is TGTGCCAGTAGTAACCGACAGGGGGCACGTTATGGCTACACCTTC. Protein sequence: CASSNRQGARYGYTF. The complete variable domain, with remaining parts taken from reference TRBV19 and TRBJ1-2, reads DGGITQSPKYLFRKEGQNVTLSCEQNLNHDAMYWYRQDPGQGLRLIYYSQIVNDFQKGDIAEGYSVSREKKESFPLTVTSAQKNPTAFYLCASSNRQGARYGYTFGSGTRLTVV.

The gene calls are TRBV4-3 and TRBJ2-5; TRBD2 matches 11 bases. CDR1 LGHNA and CDR2 YSLEER come from the germline V gene. V dropped 1 base and J dropped 5; count of bases not matched to a gene: 0. The CDR3 runs 14 residues. In nucleotides, the CDR3 is TGCGCCAGCAGCCAAGGACTAGCGGGGGAGACCCAGTACTTC. It translates to CASSQGLAGETQYF.

Details on this clone: The germline gene is not matched at one end of the junction; a read error may be the cause. The J gene is TRBJ1-2, the V gene TRBV6-5; possibly TRBD1 for D (6 bases). Germline V CDR1 and CDR2: MNHEY, SVGAGI. The CDR3 runs to 14 residues. CDR3 coding DNA: TGTGCCAGCAGTGACTCAGGGGCGAACTATGGCTACACCTTC. Protein: CASSDSGANYGYTF.

The V and J genes are TRBV2 and TRBJ2-5, with 7 bases lining up with TRBD1. Germline V CDR1 and CDR2: SNHLY, FYNNEI. The CDR3 runs 15 residues. Trimming removed 2 bases from V and 0 bases from J; junction bases left unmatched: 3. CDR3: CASSETGANQETQYF. The DNA of the CDR3 is TGTGCCAGCAGTGAAACAGGGGCTAACCAAGAGACCCAGTACTTC.

The CDR3 sequence is CASSYKGVNQPQHF. CDR3 coding DNA: TGTGCCAGCAGTTACAAGGGGGTTAATCAGCCCCAGCATTTT. The chain recombines TRBV6-2 or TRBV6-3 with TRBJ1-5; D might be TRBD1 (6 bases). Germline V gives CDR1 MNHEY, CDR2 SVGEGT. This CDR3 comprises 14 residues. The V end was cut by 2 bases, the J end by 4 bases, with 9 bases between.

This chain connects TRBV30 to TRBJ1-1, with D perhaps TRBD1 (5 bases). The V and J ends lost 3 bases and 5 bases respectively, with 16 bases between them. This CDR3 has 14 amino acids. The germline V gene encodes CDR1 GTSNPN and CDR2 SVGIG (reference sequence). This chain's CDR3 is CAWRRAGTNTEAFF. The CDR3 nucleotides read TGTGCCTGGAGACGGGCAGGGACTAATACTGAAGCTTTCTTT.

J is TRBJ1-6 and V is TRBV11-2, with D unclear. The V end was cut by 1 base, the J end by 3 bases, with 7 bases between. Germline V gives CDR1 SGHAT, CDR2 FQNNGV. This CDR3 region has 15 residues. The CDR3 sequence is CASSLGGGYNSPLHF. The CDR3, as DNA: TGTGCCAGCAGCTTAGGCGGCGGCTATAATTCACCCCTCCACTTT.

This chain connects TRBV19 to TRBJ2-1; 8 bases line up with TRBD1. CDR3 length: 18 amino acids. The V gene end was trimmed by 4 bases and the J gene end by 9 bases; junction bases not matched to a gene: 20. Germline V CDR1 and CDR2: LNHDA, SQIVND (reference sequence). CDR3 in amino acids: CASSRGQGGVRVSGEQFF. The CDR3 nucleotides read TGTGCCAGTAGTAGAGGACAGGGTGGGGTTCGGGTGAGCGGTGAGCAGTTCTTC.

The chain links TRBV5-3 to TRBJ1-1, with D possibly TRBD1 on 6 matching bases. TRBV5-3 is given ORF status, its function remaining uncertain. The CDR3 runs 14 residues. Trimming cost V 2 bases and J 4 bases, with 12 bases left between them. In DNA, the CDR3 is TGTGCCAGAAGCTTAGCAGGGGTCGGCACTGAAGCTTTCTTT. Translating it yields CARSLAGVGTEAFF.